The 14 T cell receptor beta chains in this list originate from one sample, sequenced in a study of T-cell reconstitution after alpha-beta-depleted transplantation in children. As it was prepared, the TCRbeta library received unique molecular identifiers. TCRdb re-derived calls from the PCR reads in MiXCR, one entry per CDR3 protein. The sample includes 540,000 or so distinct CDR3 sequences, roughly 24% seen only once; the top ten take around an eighth. Sequenced here: PBMCs, mostly from graft donor cells, sampled 360 days after TCRalphabeta/CD19-depleted stem cell transplant. Receptor source: a boy under two years old who had a stem cell transplant for acute myeloid leukemia, so the T cells may come from the graft donor.

This clonotype has a handful of counts. CDR3 sequence: CASSQVLGGSGELFF. The CDR3 bases are TGCGCCAGCAGCCAAGTCCTTGGGGGCTCCGGGGAGCTGTTTTTT. The V and J genes are TRBV4-3 and TRBJ2-2; maybe TRBD1 (6 bases). There are 15 residues in the CDR3. V lost 1 base to trimming and J lost 6 bases, with 12 bases between them. Per germline, CDR1 LGHNA and CDR2 YSLEER.

Only a few counts were recorded for this clonotype. V gene TRBV5-1 combines with J gene TRBJ2-1; D might be TRBD1 (6 bases). V was pared by 0 bases and J by 7 bases, with 17 bases between. Germline V gene lookup returns CDR1 SGHRS and CDR2 YFSETQ. This CDR3 has 16 amino acids. CDR3 DNA: TGCGCCAGCAGCTTGGGGGGGCAAGTACGAGGGAATGAGCAGTTCTTC. Translating it yields CASSLGGQVRGNEQFF.

This sequence joins TRBV7-2 and TRBJ1-2, with 9 positions matching TRBD1. Trimming at V came to 1 base and at J to 4 bases, leaving 7 bases not matched to a gene. Per the germline V gene, CDR1 is SGHTA and CDR2 is FQGNSA. The CDR3 consists of 16 residues. CDR3 nucleotide sequence: TGTGCCAGCAGCTTAGTGGGGACAGGGACCGGCTATGGCTACACCTTC. Protein: CASSLVGTGTGYGYTF. The variable domain in full, with the rest retrieved from reference TRBV7-2 and TRBJ1-2, is GAGVSQSPSNKVTEKGKDVELRCDPISGHTALYWYRQSLGQGLEFLIYFQGNSAPDKSGLPSDRFSAERTGGSVSTLTIQRTQQEDSAVYLCASSLVGTGTGYGYTFGSGTRLTVV.

This clonotype was recorded a few times. The chain joins TRBV20-1 to TRBJ2-3, with D unclear. Trimming took 5 bases from V and 3 from J, leaving 12 bases between them. The CDR3 sequence is 13 residues long. Germline loops: CDR1 DFQATT, CDR2 SNEGSKA (reference sequence). CDR3: CSASFSLTDTQYF. CDR3 nucleotides: TGCAGTGCTTCCTTCAGCTTGACAGATACGCAGTATTTT.

This clonotype came up a few times. The gene calls are TRBV6-5 and TRBJ2-5; D gene uncertain. V lost 2 bases and J lost 3, with 19 bases in between. Per germline, CDR1 MNHEY and CDR2 SVGAGI. The CDR3 runs 17 residues. The DNA for the CDR3 is TGTGCCAGCAGTTACGGGTGGTCGTCAGGCCAGGAAGAGACCCAGTACTTC. Amino acids: CASSYGWSSGQEETQYF.

This clonotype was observed once. V usage is TRBV5-1 and J usage is TRBJ2-3; tentatively, D is TRBD2 (6 bases). This CDR3 comprises 16 residues. Germline V gene data show CDR1 as SGHRS and CDR2 as YFSETQ. V was shortened by 0 bases and J by 0 bases, with 11 bases between the two germline ends. The CDR3, as DNA: TGCGCCAGCAGCTTGGAGTCGGGACTGAGCACAGATACGCAGTATTTT. This translates into CASSLESGLSTDTQYF.

This clonotype occurred a few times. V gene TRBV4-3 combines with J gene TRBJ2-1; D gene unclear. V was trimmed by 1 base and J by 15 bases, leaving 16 bases between them. The CDR3 runs to 13 residues. Germline V gene sequence: CDR1 LGHNA, CDR2 YSLEER. CDR3 DNA sequence: TGCGCCAGCAGCCAAGTAGTAGGGAAGAGTACGTTCTTC. Its translation: CASSQVVGKSTFF.

This clonotype has a handful of counts. The rearrangement joins TRBV6-2 or TRBV6-3 to TRBJ2-1; D is undetermined. The V end lost 8 bases, the J end lost 7 bases, and 12 bases lay between the germline ends. The CDR3 has 12 residues. Germline CDR1 is MNHEY and CDR2 is SVGEGT. The CDR3 reads CASQKRWNEQFF. The CDR3 DNA is TGTGCCAGCCAAAAAAGGTGGAATGAGCAGTTCTTC.

This clonotype appeared a few times. CDR3 sequence (DNA): TGTGCCACCAGTGGGGGGGGTCCCTACGGCACAGATACGCAGTATTTT. Amino acid sequence: CATSGGGPYGTDTQYF. This chain joins TRBV24-1 and TRBJ2-3; TRBD2 aligns across 7 bases. The CDR3 loop spans 16 amino acids. The ends lost 5 bases at V and 1 base at J; junction bases unmatched: 8. CDR1 is KGHDR and CDR2 is SFDVKD in the germline V gene.

The sample holds many counts of this clonotype. The chain couples TRBV20-1 to TRBJ2-6; 8 nucleotides match TRBD1. Germline V gene lookup returns CDR1 DFQATT and CDR2 SNEGSKA (reference sequence). J gave up 0 bases and V 6 bases, and 4 bases lay outside the gene matches. The CDR3 totals 15 residues. CDR3 DNA sequence: TGCAGTGCGTCAACAGGGGGCTCTGGGGCCAACGTCCTGACTTTC. This codes for CSASTGGSGANVLTF.

The chain combines TRBV10-2 with TRBJ2-5; 9 positions agree with TRBD2. Unmatched junction bases numbered 5, after V lost 2 bases and J lost 7 bases. This CDR3 contains 14 residues. Per the germline V gene, CDR1 is WSHSY and CDR2 is SAAADI. CDR3 region: CASSEAGGPGTQYF. The CDR3 coding sequence is TGCGCCAGCAGTGAGGCGGGGGGGCCTGGGACCCAGTACTTC.

This clonotype occurred once. J is TRBJ2-6 and V is TRBV11-1, with a weak D call TRBD1 (6 bases). Trimming stripped 4 bases from V and 2 bases from J, with 24 bases between. Germline V gene sequence: CDR1 SGHAT, CDR2 FQDESV (reference sequence). The CDR3 has 20 amino acids. Written as DNA, the CDR3 is TGTGCCAGCAGCTCAGCTTCCTACTTATCACAGGGCCCTGGGGCCAACGTCCTGACTTTC. Its protein product is CASSSASYLSQGPGANVLTF. The variable domain in full, with the rest retrieved from reference TRBV11-1 and TRBJ2-6, is EAEVAQSPRYKITEKSQAVAFWCDPISGHATLYWYRQILGQGPELLVQFQDESVVDDSQLPKDRFSAERLKGVDSTLKIQPAELGDSAMYLCASSSASYLSQGPGANVLTFGAGSRLTVL.

This clonotype was detected a few times. This rearrangement joins TRBV20-1 to TRBJ2-7, with unresolved D. The CDR3 sequence is 12 residues long. The V gene's germline CDR1 is DFQATT and CDR2 SNEGSKA (reference sequence). Trimming took off 2 bases at V and 4 bases at J, with 9 bases between the two ends. CDR3 protein: CSARSESYEQYF. The CDR3 bases are TGCAGTGCTAGATCTGAGTCATACGAGCAGTACTTC.

This clonotype has ten or more counts. The chain is built from TRBV5-1 and TRBJ2-3, with D possibly matching TRBD2 (5 bases). Between the trimmed V and J ends, which lost 5 bases and 2 bases, there was a span of 15 bases. Germline V gives CDR1 SGHRS, CDR2 YFSETQ. The CDR3 has 15 residues. CDR3 residues: CASSRGLPNTDTQYF. The DNA for the CDR3 is TGCGCCAGCAGTCGAGGACTGCCGAACACAGATACGCAGTATTTT. Full variable domain (outside the CDR3, taken from reference TRBV5-1 and TRBJ2-3): KAGVTQTPRYLIKTRGQQVTLSCSPISGHRSVSWYQQTPGQGLQFLFEYFSETQRNKGNFPGRFSGRQFSNSRSEMNVSTLELGDSALYLCASSRGLPNTDTQYFGPGTRLTVL.